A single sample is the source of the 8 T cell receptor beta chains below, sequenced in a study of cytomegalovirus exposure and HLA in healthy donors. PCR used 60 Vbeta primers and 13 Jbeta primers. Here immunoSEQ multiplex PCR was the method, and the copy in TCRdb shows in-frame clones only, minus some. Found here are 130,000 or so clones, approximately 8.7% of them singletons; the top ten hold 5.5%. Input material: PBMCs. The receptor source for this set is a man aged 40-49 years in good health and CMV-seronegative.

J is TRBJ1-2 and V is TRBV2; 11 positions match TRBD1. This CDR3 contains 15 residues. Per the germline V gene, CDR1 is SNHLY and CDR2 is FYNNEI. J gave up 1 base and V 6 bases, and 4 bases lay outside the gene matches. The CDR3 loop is CASRSGTGGNYGYTF. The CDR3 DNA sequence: TGTGCCAGCAGATCGGGGACAGGGGGTAACTATGGCTACACCTTC.

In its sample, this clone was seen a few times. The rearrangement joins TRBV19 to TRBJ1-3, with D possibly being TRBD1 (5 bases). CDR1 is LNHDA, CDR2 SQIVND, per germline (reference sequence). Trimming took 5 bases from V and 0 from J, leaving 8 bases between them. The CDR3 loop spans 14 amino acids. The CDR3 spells CASSFDSSGNTIYF. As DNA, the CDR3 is TGTGCCAGTAGTTTTGACAGCTCTGGAAACACCATATATTTT.

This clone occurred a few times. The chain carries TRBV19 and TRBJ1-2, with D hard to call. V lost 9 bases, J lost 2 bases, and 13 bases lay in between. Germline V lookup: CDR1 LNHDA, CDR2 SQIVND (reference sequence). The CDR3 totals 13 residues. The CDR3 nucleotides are TGTGCCAGCGGGTACACGGCGAACTATGGCTACACCTTC. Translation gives CASGYTANYGYTF.

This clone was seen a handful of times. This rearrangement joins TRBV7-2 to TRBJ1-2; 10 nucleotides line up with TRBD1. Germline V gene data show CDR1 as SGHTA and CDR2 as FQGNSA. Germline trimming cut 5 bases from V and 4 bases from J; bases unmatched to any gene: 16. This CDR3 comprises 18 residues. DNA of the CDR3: TGTGCCAGCAGCCTTTACGCCGCGACAGGGGGCATCGGCTATGGCTACACCTTC. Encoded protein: CASSLYAATGGIGYGYTF.

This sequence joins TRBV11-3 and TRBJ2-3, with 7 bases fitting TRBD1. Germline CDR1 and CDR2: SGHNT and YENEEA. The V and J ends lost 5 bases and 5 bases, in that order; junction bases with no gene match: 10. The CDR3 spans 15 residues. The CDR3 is CASSKRAGGKDTQYF. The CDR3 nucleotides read TGTGCCAGCAGCAAGCGAGCAGGGGGTAAAGATACGCAGTATTTT.

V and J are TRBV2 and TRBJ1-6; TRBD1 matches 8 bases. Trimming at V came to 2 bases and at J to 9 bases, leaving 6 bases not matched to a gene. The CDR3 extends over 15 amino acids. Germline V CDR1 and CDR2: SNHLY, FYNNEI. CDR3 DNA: TGTGCCAGCAGTGAAAGGACAGGGTTTGGTTCACCCCTCCACTTT. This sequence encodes CASSERTGFGSPLHF.

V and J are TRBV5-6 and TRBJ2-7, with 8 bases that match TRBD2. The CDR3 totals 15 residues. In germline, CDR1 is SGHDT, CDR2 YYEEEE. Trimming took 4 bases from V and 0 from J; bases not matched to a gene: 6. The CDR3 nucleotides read TGTGCCAGCAGCCTACTAGCGGACGACTCCTACGAGCAGTACTTC. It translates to CASSLLADDSYEQYF.

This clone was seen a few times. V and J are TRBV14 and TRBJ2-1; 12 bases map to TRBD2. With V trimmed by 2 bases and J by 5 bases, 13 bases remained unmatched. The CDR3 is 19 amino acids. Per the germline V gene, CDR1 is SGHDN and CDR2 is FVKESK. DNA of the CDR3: TGTGCCAGCAGCCAATCCCAAGGGCTAGCGGGGGGGCTCAACAATGAGCAGTTCTTC. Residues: CASSQSQGLAGGLNNEQFF.